The T cell receptor beta chain under discussion was sequenced for a study of cytomegalovirus exposure and HLA in healthy donors. Study-wide findings and caveats: TCR beta V- and J-gene trimming, according to a later analysis, was linked to a missense DCLRE1C variant.

V was pared by 7 bases and J by 3 bases, with 21 bases between. Looked up from germline, CDR1 is MDHEN and CDR2 is SYDVKM. The CDR3 totals 16 residues. Primers for the PCR totalled 60 Vbeta and 13 Jbeta. Here immunoSEQ multiplex PCR was the method, and the copy in TCRdb shows in-frame clones only, minus some. The sample records some 110,000 clones, around 78% being singletons. Remarks on this clone: Its antigen is as yet unknown.

The TCR originated in a middle-aged man in good health and CMV-seronegative. The rearrangement links TRBV28 to TRBJ1-2; D is possibly TRBD1 (5 bases). Material for sequencing was PBMCs. CDR3 nucleotides: TGTGCCAGCACTAACCGTGGGGCATCATCCTACTATGGCTACACCTTC. This encodes CASTNRGASSYYGYTF.